These 9 T cell receptor beta chains came from one sample sequenced in a study of CD8+ T cells in alopecia areata. Extraction of RNA preceded its reverse transcription into cDNA, which served as the sequencing template. Here immunoSEQ multiplex PCR was the method, and the copy in TCRdb shows in-frame clones only, minus some. The sample has some 180,000 clones; more than 60% are singletons. Specimen: CD4+ T cells sorted from blood, collected at week 0. The source is a human donor with alopecia areata.

This chain uses TRBV7-9 with TRBJ1-1, with D possibly TRBD1 on 6 matching bases. With 5 bases removed from V and 5 bases from J, the gap between germline ends came to 15 bases. The CDR3 runs to 14 residues. Germline CDR1 and CDR2: SEHNR and FQNEAQ (reference sequence). The CDR3 coding sequence is TGTGCCAGCAGCCTCAGACAGGTGGGAACTGAAGCTTTCTTT. Its protein is CASSLRQVGTEAFF.

This clone was picked up one time. This chain joins TRBV29-1 and TRBJ1-2; no firm D call. CDR1 SQVTM and CDR2 ANQGSEA come from the germline V gene. This CDR3 region has 11 residues. The V end was cut by 4 bases, the J end by 8 bases, with 11 bases between. This chain's CDR3 is CSVAKGSGYTF. DNA of the CDR3: TGCAGCGTTGCCAAGGGATCGGGCTACACCTTC.

CDR3 nucleotides: TGCAGCGTAGAGAGACAGGGGAACACCGGGGAGCTGTTTTTT. Residues: CSVERQGNTGELFF. V gene TRBV29-1 combines with J gene TRBJ2-2; 7 bases are shared with TRBD1. The CDR3 loop spans 14 amino acids. V trimming: 6 bases; J trimming: 1 base; junction bases outside the gene matches: 5. Germline CDR1 reads SQVTM; CDR2 reads ANQGSEA.

This rearrangement joins TRBV18 to TRBJ2-3; D ambiguous. The germline V gene encodes CDR1 KGHSH and CDR2 LQKENI. The CDR3 runs 13 residues. The V gene lost 1 base and the J gene lost 4 bases, with 6 bases spanning the gap. The CDR3 reads CASSPQMADTQYF. DNA of the CDR3: TGTGCCAGCTCACCACAGATGGCAGATACGCAGTATTTT.

This clone was found once. V usage is TRBV6-5 and J usage is TRBJ2-2; D call uncertain. Per the germline V gene, CDR1 is MNHEY and CDR2 is SVGAGI. The length of the CDR3 is 12 residues. The V end lost 6 bases, the J end lost 2 bases, and 4 bases lay between the germline ends. CDR3 sequence: CASRLNTGELFF. The DNA of the CDR3 is TGTGCCAGCAGATTAAACACCGGGGAGCTGTTTTTT.

The chain is built from TRBV5-1 and TRBJ2-7; TRBD1 matches at 8 bases. Germline V lookup: CDR1 SGHRS, CDR2 YFSETQ. The V and J ends lost 0 bases and 0 bases, in that order; junction bases with no gene match: 8. The CDR3 runs 17 residues. Here the CDR3 reads CASSLVWDRRSSYEQYF. CDR3 DNA: TGCGCCAGCAGCTTGGTGTGGGACAGGCGCAGCTCCTACGAGCAGTACTTC.

This chain joins TRBV27 and TRBJ1-1, with 7 bases identical to TRBD1. V was clipped by 5 bases and J by 7 bases; unmatched bases: 7. Germline assignment: CDR1 MNHEY and CDR2 SMNVEV (reference sequence). The CDR3 sequence is 13 residues long. DNA of the CDR3: TGTGCCAGCAGTAAAACAGGGGCATTTGAAGCTTTCTTT. The encoded protein is CASSKTGAFEAFF.

The CDR3 is CSVVAGQLGYTF. DNA for the CDR3: TGCAGCGTTGTAGCCGGACAGTTAGGCTACACCTTC. V gene TRBV29-1 combines with J gene TRBJ1-2, with D possibly matching TRBD1 (6 bases). Trimming shortened V by 4 bases and J by 8 bases, and 14 bases separated the two germline ends. This CDR3 has 12 residues. Germline loops: CDR1 SQVTM, CDR2 ANQGSEA. Full variable domain (missing parts from reference TRBV29-1 and TRBJ1-2): SAVISQKPSRDICQRGTSLTIQCQVDSQVTMMFWYRQQPGQSLTLIATANQGSEATYESGFVIDKFPISRPNLTFSTLTVSNMSPEDSSIYLCSVVAGQLGYTFGSGTRLTVV.

In the case of this clone: Germline and junction disagree at one end, which may indicate a read error. J is TRBJ2-4 and V is TRBV27; weak D call: TRBD1 (6 bases). The germline V gene encodes CDR1 MNHEY and CDR2 SMNVEV (reference sequence). The CDR3 length is 10 residues. The CDR3 DNA sequence: TGTGCCAGTGATCCGGGACACGGGCGGTTC. It codes for CASDPGHGRF.